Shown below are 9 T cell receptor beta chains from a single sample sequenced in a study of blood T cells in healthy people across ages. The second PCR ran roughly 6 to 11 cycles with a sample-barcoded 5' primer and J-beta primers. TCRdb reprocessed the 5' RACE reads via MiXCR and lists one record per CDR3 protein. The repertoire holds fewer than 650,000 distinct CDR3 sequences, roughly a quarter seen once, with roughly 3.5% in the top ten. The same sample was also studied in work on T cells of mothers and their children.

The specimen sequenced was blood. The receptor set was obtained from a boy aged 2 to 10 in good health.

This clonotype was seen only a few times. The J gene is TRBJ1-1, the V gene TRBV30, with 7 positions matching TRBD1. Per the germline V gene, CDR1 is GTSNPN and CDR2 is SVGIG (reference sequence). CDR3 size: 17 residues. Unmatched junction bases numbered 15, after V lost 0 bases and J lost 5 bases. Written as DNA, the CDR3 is TGTGCCTGGAGTGTAGGGAGGGTGTTTACAGGGGAGACTGAAGCTTTCTTT. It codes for CAWSVGRVFTGETEAFF.

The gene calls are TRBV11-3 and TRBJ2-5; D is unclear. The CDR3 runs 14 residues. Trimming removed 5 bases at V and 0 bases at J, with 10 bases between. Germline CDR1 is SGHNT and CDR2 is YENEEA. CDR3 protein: CASSRAQYQETQYF. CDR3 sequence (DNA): TGTGCCAGCAGCCGGGCCCAGTACCAAGAGACCCAGTACTTC.

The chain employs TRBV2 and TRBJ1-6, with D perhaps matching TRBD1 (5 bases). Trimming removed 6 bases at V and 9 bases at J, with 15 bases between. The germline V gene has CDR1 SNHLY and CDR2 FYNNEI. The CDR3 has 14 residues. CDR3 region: CASSVPGPASPLHF. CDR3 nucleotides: TGTGCCAGCAGCGTTCCGGGACCGGCTTCACCCCTCCACTTT.

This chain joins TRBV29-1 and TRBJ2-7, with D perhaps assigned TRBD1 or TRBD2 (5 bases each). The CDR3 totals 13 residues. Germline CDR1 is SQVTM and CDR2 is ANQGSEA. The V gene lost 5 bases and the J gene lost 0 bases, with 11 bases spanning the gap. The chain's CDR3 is CSVSGRGSYEQYF. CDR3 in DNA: TGCAGCGTTTCGGGACGGGGCTCCTACGAGCAGTACTTC.

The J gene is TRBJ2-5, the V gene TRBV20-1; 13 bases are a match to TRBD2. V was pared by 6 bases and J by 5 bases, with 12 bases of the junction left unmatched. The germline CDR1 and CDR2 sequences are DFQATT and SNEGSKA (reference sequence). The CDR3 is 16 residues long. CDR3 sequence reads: CSADLTGTSGKETQYF. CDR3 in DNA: TGCAGTGCCGATCTAACCGGGACTAGCGGGAAGGAGACCCAGTACTTC.

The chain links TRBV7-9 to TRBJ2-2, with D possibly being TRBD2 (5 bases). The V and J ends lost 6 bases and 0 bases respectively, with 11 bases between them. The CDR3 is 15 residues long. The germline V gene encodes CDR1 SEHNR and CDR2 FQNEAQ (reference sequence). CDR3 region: CASSPPGTNTGELFF. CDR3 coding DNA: TGTGCCAGCAGTCCGCCGGGGACGAACACCGGGGAGCTGTTTTTT.

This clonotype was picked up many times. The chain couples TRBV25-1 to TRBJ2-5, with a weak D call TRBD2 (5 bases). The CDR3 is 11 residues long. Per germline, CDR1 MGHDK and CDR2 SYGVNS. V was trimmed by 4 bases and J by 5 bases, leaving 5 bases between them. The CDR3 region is CASSGGETQYF. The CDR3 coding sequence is TGTGCCAGCAGTGGAGGGGAGACCCAGTACTTC.

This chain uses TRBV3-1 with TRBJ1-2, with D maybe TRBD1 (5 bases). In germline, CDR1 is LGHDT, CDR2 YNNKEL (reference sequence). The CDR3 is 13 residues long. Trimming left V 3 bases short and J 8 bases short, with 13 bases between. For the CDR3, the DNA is TGTGCCAGCAGCCAGACCGACCAGGGAGGCTACACCTTC. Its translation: CASSQTDQGGYTF.

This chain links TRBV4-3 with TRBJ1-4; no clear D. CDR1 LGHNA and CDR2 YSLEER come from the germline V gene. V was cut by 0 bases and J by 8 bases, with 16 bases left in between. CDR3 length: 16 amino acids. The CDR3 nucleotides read TGCGCCAGCAGCCAAGATATCCAGGCCGGTGGGGAAAAACTGTTTTTT. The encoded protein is CASSQDIQAGGEKLFF.